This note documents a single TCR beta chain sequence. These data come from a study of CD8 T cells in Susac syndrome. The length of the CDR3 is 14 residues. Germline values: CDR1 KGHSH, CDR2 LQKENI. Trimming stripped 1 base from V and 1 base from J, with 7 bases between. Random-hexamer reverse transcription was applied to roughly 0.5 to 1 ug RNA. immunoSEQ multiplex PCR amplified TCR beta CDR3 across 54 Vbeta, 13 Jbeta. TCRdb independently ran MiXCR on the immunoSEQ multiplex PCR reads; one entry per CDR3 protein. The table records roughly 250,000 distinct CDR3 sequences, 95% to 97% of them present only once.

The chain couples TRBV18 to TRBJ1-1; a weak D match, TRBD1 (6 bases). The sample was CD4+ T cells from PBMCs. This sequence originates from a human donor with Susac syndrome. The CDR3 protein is CASSPRGGNTEAFF. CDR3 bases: TGTGCCAGCTCACCACGAGGGGGGAACACTGAAGCTTTCTTT.